This paragraph reports one T cell receptor (beta chain). V was clipped by 0 bases and J by 2 bases, with 9 bases between them. CDR3 length equals 14 residues. Germline CDR1 reads SGDLS; CDR2 reads YYNGEE. This specimen belongs to a study of blood T cell repertoires in COVID-19. Across the whole study: Acute and convalescent COVID-19 samples came from the United States, Italy and Spain.

In the original analysis: Amplification with reference gene primers provided the estimates of nucleated cell counts. Sequencing used immunoSEQ multiplex PCR; TCRdb keeps in-frame clones, though not all of them. That table is the source of V, J and clone size, and D and trimming were worked out from the DNA. The table includes approximately 210,000 clones, approximately 82% detected once. The rearrangement links TRBV9 to TRBJ2-7; D is unclear. The receptor comes from a woman in her thirties or forties with acute or convalescent COVID-19. The specimen sequenced was peripheral blood. The CDR3 coding sequence is TGTGCCAGCAGCGTAGTACCAGGCCCCTACGAGCAGTACTTC. It is translated as CASSVVPGPYEQYF.